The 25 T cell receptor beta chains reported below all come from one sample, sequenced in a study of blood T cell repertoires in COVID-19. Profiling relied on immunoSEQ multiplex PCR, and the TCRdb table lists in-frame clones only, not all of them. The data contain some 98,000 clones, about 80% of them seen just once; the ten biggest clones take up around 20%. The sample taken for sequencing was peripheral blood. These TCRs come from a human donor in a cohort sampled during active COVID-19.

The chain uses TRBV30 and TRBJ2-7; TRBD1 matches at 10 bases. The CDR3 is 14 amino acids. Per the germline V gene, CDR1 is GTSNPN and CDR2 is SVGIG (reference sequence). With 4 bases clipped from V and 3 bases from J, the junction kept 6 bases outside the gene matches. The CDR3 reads CAWTNWDRGYEQYF. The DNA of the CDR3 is TGTGCCTGGACGAACTGGGACAGGGGCTACGAGCAGTACTTC.

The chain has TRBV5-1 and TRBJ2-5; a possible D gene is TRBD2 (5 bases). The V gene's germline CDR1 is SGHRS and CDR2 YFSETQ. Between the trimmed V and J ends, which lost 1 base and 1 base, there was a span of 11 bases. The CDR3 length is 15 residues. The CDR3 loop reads CASSLFSDVQETQYF. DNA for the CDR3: TGCGCCAGCAGCTTGTTTAGCGATGTCCAAGAGACCCAGTACTTC.

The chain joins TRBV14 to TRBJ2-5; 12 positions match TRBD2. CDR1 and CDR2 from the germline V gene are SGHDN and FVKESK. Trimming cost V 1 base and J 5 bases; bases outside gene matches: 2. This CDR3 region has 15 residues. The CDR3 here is CASSQGLAGVETQYF. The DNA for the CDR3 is TGTGCCAGCAGCCAAGGACTAGCGGGAGTGGAGACCCAGTACTTC.

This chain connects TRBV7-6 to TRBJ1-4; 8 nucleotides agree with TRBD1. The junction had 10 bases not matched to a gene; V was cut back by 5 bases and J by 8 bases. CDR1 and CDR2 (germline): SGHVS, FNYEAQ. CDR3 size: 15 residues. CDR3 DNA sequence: TGTGCCAGCAGCCCACTCGACAGGGGAAGGGAAAAACTGTTTTTT. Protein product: CASSPLDRGREKLFF.

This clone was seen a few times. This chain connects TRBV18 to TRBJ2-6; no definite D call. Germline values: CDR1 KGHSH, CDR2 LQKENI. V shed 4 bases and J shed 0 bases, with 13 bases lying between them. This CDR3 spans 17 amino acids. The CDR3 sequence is CASSRGLLSSGANVLTF. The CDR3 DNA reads TGTGCCAGCTCACGAGGCCTATTGAGCTCTGGGGCCAACGTCCTGACTTTC.

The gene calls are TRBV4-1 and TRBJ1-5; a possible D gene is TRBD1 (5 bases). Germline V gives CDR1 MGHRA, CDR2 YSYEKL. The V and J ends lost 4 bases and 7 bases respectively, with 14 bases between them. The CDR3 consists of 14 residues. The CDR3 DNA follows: TGCGCCAGCAGCCCTCCGGGGGGGGGACAGCCCCAGCATTTT. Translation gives CASSPPGGGQPQHF.

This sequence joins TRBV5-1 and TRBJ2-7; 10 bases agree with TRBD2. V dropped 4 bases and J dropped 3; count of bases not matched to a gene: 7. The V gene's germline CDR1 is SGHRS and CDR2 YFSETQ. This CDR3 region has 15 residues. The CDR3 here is CASSPGTSESYEQYF. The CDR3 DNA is TGCGCCAGCAGCCCCGGGACTAGCGAGAGCTACGAGCAGTACTTC.

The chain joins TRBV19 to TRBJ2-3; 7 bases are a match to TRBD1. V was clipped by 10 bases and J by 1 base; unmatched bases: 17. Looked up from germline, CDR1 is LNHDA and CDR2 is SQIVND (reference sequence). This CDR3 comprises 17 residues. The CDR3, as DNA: TGTGCCACCCAGGGGGTATGGAGCTTGGGCGGCACAGATACGCAGTATTTT. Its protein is CATQGVWSLGGTDTQYF. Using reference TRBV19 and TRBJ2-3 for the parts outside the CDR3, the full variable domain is DGGITQSPKYLFRKEGQNVTLSCEQNLNHDAMYWYRQDPGQGLRLIYYSQIVNDFQKGDIAEGYSVSREKKESFPLTVTSAQKNPTAFYLCATQGVWSLGGTDTQYFGPGTRLTVL.

CDR3 nucleotide sequence: TGCGCCAGCAGCTTTAGCGGGAGTCCAGATACGCAGTATTTT. Translating it yields CASSFSGSPDTQYF. This chain connects TRBV5-1 to TRBJ2-3, with 9 positions matching TRBD2. V trimming: 2 bases; J trimming: 4 bases; junction bases outside the gene matches: 2. This CDR3 is built from 14 residues. From germline, CDR1 is SGHRS and CDR2 YFSETQ. The variable domain in full, with the rest retrieved from reference TRBV5-1 and TRBJ2-3, is KAGVTQTPRYLIKTRGQQVTLSCSPISGHRSVSWYQQTPGQGLQFLFEYFSETQRNKGNFPGRFSGRQFSNSRSEMNVSTLELGDSALYLCASSFSGSPDTQYFGPGTRLTVL.

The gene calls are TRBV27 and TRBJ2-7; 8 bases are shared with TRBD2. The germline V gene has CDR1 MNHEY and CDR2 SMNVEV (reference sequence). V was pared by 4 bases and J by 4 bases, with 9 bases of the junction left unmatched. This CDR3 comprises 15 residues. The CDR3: CASSSPGGTLYEQYF. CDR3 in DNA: TGTGCCAGCAGTTCCCCGGGGGGGACCCTTTACGAGCAGTACTTC.

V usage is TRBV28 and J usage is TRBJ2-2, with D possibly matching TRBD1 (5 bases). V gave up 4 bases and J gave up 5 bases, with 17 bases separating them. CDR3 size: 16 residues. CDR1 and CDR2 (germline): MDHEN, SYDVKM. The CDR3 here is CASSSTILGVTGELFF. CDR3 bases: TGTGCCAGCAGTTCTACGATTCTAGGGGTGACCGGGGAGCTGTTTTTT.

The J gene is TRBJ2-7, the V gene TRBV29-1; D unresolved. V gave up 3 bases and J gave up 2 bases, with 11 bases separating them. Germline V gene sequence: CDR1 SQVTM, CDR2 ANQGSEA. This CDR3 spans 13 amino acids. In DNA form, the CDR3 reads TGCAGCGTTGATAACACGGGTACCTACGAGCAGTACTTC. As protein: CSVDNTGTYEQYF.

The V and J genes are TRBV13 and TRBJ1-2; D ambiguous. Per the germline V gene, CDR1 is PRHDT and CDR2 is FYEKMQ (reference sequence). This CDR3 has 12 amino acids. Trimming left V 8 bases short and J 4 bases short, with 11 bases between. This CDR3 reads CASARDRYGYTF. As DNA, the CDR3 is TGTGCCAGCGCTCGGGATCGCTATGGCTACACCTTC.

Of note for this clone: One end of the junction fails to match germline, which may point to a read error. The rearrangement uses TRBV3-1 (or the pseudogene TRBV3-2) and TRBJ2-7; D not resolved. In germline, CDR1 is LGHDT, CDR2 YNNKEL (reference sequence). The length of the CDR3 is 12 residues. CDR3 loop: CASSQVSTVLNF. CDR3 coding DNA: TGTGCCAGCAGCCAAGTGAGCACGGTCTTGAACTTC.

The CDR3 reads CASSQSGTGGNQPQHF. CDR3 nucleotide sequence: TGCGCCAGCAGCCAATCCGGGACAGGAGGGAATCAGCCCCAGCATTTT. V and J are TRBV4-1 and TRBJ1-5, with 8 bases fitting TRBD1. The CDR3 covers 16 residues. V dropped 2 bases and J dropped 4; count of bases not matched to a gene: 7. CDR1 is MGHRA, CDR2 YSYEKL, per germline.

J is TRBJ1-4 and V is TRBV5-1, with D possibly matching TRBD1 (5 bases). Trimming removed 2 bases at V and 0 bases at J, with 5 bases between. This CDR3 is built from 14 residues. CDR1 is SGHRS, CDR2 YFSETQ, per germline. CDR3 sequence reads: CASSLGATNEKLFF. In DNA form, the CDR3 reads TGCGCCAGCAGCTTAGGGGCAACTAATGAAAAACTGTTTTTT.

The CDR3 reads CASTPGEVGGSEQYF. CDR3 nucleotides: TGTGCCAGCACCCCCGGTGAGGTAGGGGGCAGCGAGCAGTACTTC. V is TRBV11-1 and J is TRBJ2-7; 7 bases are a match to TRBD1. The CDR3 spans 15 residues. Germline CDR1 SGHAT, CDR2 FQDESV (reference sequence). V trimming: 7 bases; J trimming: 6 bases; junction bases outside the gene matches: 15. The full variable domain, its missing parts supplied by reference TRBV11-1 and TRBJ2-7, is EAEVAQSPRYKITEKSQAVAFWCDPISGHATLYWYRQILGQGPELLVQFQDESVVDDSQLPKDRFSAERLKGVDSTLKIQPAELGDSAMYLCASTPGEVGGSEQYFGPGTRLTVT.

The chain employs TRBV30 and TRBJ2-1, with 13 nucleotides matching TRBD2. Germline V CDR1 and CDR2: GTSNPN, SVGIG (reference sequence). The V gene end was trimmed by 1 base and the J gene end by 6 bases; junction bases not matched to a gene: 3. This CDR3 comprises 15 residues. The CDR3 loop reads CAWSGTSGRFNEQFF. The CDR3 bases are TGTGCCTGGAGTGGGACTAGCGGGAGATTCAATGAGCAGTTCTTC.

CDR3 sequence reads: CASSNTAGGLSPLHF. CDR3 bases: TGTGCCAGCAGCAATACAGCAGGGGGACTTTCACCCCTCCACTTT. The chain is built from TRBV21-1 and TRBJ1-6; TRBD1, the table's D call, was not compared with the DNA. TRBV21-1 is designated a pseudogene. The CDR3 covers 15 residues.

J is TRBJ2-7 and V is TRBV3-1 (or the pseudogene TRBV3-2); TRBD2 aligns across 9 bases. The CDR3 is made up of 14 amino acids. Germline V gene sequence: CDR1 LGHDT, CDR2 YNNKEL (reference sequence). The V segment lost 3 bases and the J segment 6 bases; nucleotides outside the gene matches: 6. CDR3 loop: CASSHLAGGFEQYF. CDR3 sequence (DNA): TGTGCCAGCAGCCATCTGGCGGGAGGGTTCGAGCAGTACTTC.

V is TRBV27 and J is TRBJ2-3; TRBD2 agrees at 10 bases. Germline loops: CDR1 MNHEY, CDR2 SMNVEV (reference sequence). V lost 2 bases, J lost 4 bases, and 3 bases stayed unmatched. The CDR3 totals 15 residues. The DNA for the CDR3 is TGTGCCAGCAGTTTACTAGCGGGAGCGGCAGATACGCAGTATTTT. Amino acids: CASSLLAGAADTQYF.

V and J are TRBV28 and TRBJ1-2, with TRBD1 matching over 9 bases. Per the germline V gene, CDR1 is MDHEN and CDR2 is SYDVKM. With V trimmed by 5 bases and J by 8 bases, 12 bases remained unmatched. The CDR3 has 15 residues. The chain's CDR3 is CASSTPGTGFHGYTF. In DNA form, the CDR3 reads TGTGCCAGCAGTACGCCCGGGACAGGGTTTCACGGCTACACCTTC.

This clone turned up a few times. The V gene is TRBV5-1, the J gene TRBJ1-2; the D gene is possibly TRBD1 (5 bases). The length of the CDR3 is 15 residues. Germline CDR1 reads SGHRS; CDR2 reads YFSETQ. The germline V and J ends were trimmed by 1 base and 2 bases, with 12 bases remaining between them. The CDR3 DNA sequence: TGCGCCAGCAGCTTGTGGCAGGGAGGAAACTATGGCTACACCTTC. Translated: CASSLWQGGNYGYTF.

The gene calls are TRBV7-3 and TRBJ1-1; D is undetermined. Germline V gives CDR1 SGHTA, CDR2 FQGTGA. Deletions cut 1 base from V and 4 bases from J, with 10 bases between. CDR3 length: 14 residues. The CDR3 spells CASSLMPGSTEAFF. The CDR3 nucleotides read TGTGCCAGCAGCTTAATGCCAGGTTCCACTGAAGCTTTCTTT.

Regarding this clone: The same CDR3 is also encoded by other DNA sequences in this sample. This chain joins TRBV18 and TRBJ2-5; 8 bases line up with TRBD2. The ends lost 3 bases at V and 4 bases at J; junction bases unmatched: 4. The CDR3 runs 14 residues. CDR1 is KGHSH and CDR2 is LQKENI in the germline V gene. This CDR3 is CASSPRLAGETQYF. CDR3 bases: TGTGCCAGCTCACCGAGGCTAGCGGGAGAGACCCAGTACTTC.